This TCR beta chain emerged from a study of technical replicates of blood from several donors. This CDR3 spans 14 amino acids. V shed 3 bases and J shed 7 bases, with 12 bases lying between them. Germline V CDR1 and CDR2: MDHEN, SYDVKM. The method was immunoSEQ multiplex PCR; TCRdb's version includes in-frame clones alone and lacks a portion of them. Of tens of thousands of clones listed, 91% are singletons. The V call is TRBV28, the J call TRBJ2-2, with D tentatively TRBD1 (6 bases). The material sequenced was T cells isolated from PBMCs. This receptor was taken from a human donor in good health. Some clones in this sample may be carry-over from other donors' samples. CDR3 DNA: TGTGCCAGCAGTTTCGCTCAGGGGTACGGGGAGCTGTTTTTT. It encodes CASSFAQGYGELFF.